This TCR beta chain is drawn from a study of CD8+ T cells in alopecia areata. On the study more broadly: The share of scalp area affected provided the severity score for treated patients.

Treatment denoted: oral pan-JAK inhibitor, 5-10 mg twice daily. The CDR3 runs to 16 residues. Trimming cost V 4 bases and J 3 bases, with 16 bases left between them. The germline V gene encodes CDR1 MGHRA and CDR2 YSYEKL. Study-level findings and limits: Scalp clonality decreased significantly with tofacitinib, and so did expanded CD8+ clones among the top 100.

This clone turned up a few times. Its specificity is not known. Isolated RNA was reverse transcribed into cDNA used as the sequencing template. The assay was immunoSEQ multiplex PCR, and TCRdb's table has in-frame clones only and misses some. The table includes approximately 180,000 clones, about 54% detected once. This receptor was obtained from a human donor with alopecia areata. The sample in question was CD4+ T cells sorted from blood, obtained at roughly week 58, from a patient treated with tofacitinib. The gene calls are TRBV4-1 and TRBJ1-5; unclear D gene. DNA of the CDR3: TGCGCCAGCAGCCGAGAAGTCGGACGGACCAATCAGCCCCAGCATTTT. Translating gives CASSREVGRTNQPQHF.